Shown below are 24 T cell receptor beta chains from a single sample sequenced in a study of T cells in Graves' hyperthyroidism and ophthalmopathy. The CDR3 regions of TCR beta were amplified from RNA transcripts. With the HTBI primer set, the TCR CDR3 went through a first round of RT-PCR. TCRdb re-analysed the multiplex PCR reads in MiXCR, keeping a single row per CDR3 protein. The repertoire holds around 420,000 distinct CDR3 sequences, with about 15% as singletons. The sequencing input was blood. The receptors were gathered from a woman in her late teens or twenties with Graves' hyperthyroidism.

The chain joins TRBV19 to TRBJ2-5; the D is unclear. In germline, CDR1 is LNHDA, CDR2 SQIVND (reference sequence). The CDR3 is made up of 13 amino acids. V lost 3 bases to trimming and J lost 5 bases, with 10 bases between them. The CDR3 region has the DNA TGTGCCAGTAGTATTTCCTATCGGGAGACCCAGTACTTC. Amino acids: CASSISYRETQYF.

V is TRBV4-2 and J is TRBJ2-6; D uncertain. Germline V gene lookup returns CDR1 LGHNA and CDR2 YNFKEQ. This CDR3 has 15 residues. Trimming shortened V by 5 bases and J by 2 bases, and 10 bases separated the two germline ends. This chain's CDR3 is CASSSSRPGANVLTF. The CDR3 bases are TGTGCCAGCAGCAGCAGTCGGCCTGGGGCCAACGTCCTGACTTTC.

This clonotype was seen ten or more times. The V call is TRBV6-1, the J call TRBJ1-2; D is undetermined. CDR1 and CDR2 from the germline V gene are MNHNS and SASEGT. The CDR3 covers 13 residues. V was trimmed by 8 bases and J by 1 base, leaving 11 bases between them. In DNA form, the CDR3 reads TGTGCCAGCTCCAAGGGAGTTAACTATGGCTACACCTTC. It codes for CASSKGVNYGYTF.

This clonotype came up many times. The gene calls are TRBV7-3 and TRBJ1-2; D not certain. The V gene lost 0 bases and the J gene lost 6 bases, with 8 bases spanning the gap. This CDR3 has 13 amino acids. Looked up from germline, CDR1 is SGHTA and CDR2 is FQGTGA. The CDR3 DNA sequence: TGTGCCAGCAGCTTAACTGGGTCGGATGGCTACACCTTC. Translated: CASSLTGSDGYTF. The whole variable domain, filled in from reference TRBV7-3 and TRBJ1-2, reads GAGVSQTPSNKVTEKGKYVELRCDPISGHTALYWYRQSLGQGPEFLIYFQGTGAADDSGLPNDRFFAVRPEGSVSTLKIQRTERGDSAVYLCASSLTGSDGYTFGSGTRLTVV.

With respect to this clonotype: At one of its ends the junction is not consistent with the germline gene, which may arise from a read error. The rearrangement links TRBV6-1 to TRBJ2-2; 10 bases line up with TRBD2. CDR3 size: 19 residues. CDR1 is MNHNS and CDR2 is SASEGT in the germline V gene. CDR3 sequence (DNA): TGTGCCAGCAGTCCAAAGGGGCTAGCGGGAGTTAAGGACACCGGGGAGCCGTTTTTT. Its protein is CASSPKGLAGVKDTGEPFF.

The table lists this clonotype with many counts. The chain couples TRBV4-1 to TRBJ2-1; D call uncertain. This CDR3 is built from 14 residues. The germline CDR1 and CDR2 sequences are MGHRA and YSYEKL. The ends were cut back, 4 bases at V and 0 bases at J, with 7 bases in the middle. The CDR3 region is CASSPHYSYNEQFF. The CDR3 coding sequence is TGCGCCAGCAGCCCACATTACTCCTACAATGAGCAGTTCTTC.

This clonotype came up many times. This chain connects TRBV10-3 to TRBJ2-7; the D is unclear. This CDR3 has 14 amino acids. Trimming removed 10 bases at V and 5 bases at J, with 21 bases between. Germline V gene lookup returns CDR1 ENHRY and CDR2 SYGVKD. In nucleotides, the CDR3 is TGTGCCACCTCGCAGCCCGGTAGATTCGACGAGCAGTACTTC. It is translated as CATSQPGRFDEQYF.

This clonotype has at least ten counts. One junction end disagrees with the germline gene, perhaps due to a read error. The chain recombines TRBV6-1 with TRBJ2-3, with 9 bases matching TRBD2. Germline CDR1 and CDR2: MNHNS and SASEGT. The CDR3 is 15 residues long. For the CDR3, the DNA is TGTGCCAGCAGTGAAGCGTTAGCGGGGGCAGACACGCAGTATTTT. It translates to CASSEALAGADTQYF.

The rearrangement uses TRBV3-1 and TRBJ2-3; perhaps TRBD2 as D (5 bases). V was trimmed by 3 bases and J by 3 bases, leaving 13 bases between them. Germline CDR1 and CDR2: LGHDT and YNNKEL (reference sequence). This CDR3 spans 15 amino acids. The CDR3, as DNA: TGTGCCAGCAGCCAGGGCCTCCGAGGGACAGATACGCAGTATTTT. Amino acids: CASSQGLRGTDTQYF.

This clonotype was seen many times. V is TRBV7-9 and J is TRBJ2-1; D is perhaps TRBD2 (7 bases). The length of the CDR3 is 17 residues. The germline gives CDR1 SEHNR, CDR2 FQNEAQ (reference sequence). Trimming left V 1 base short and J 4 bases short, with 17 bases between. The CDR3 protein is CASSLVEGRGLYNEQFF. Written as DNA, the CDR3 is TGTGCCAGCAGCTTAGTGGAAGGGCGGGGGCTATACAATGAGCAGTTCTTC.

This clonotype has at least ten counts. The CDR3 loop is CSARTSGFNEQYF. The CDR3 region has the DNA TGCAGTGCTCGGACTAGCGGGTTCAACGAGCAGTACTTC. This sequence joins TRBV20-1 and TRBJ2-7; TRBD2 matches 11 bases. The J segment lost 5 bases and the V segment lost 5 bases, leaving 5 bases of the junction unmatched. CDR3 size: 13 residues. Germline CDR1 and CDR2: DFQATT and SNEGSKA (reference sequence).

This clonotype was found many times. The rearrangement links TRBV7-8 to TRBJ2-4, with 8 bases lining up with TRBD2. CDR1 is SGHVS, CDR2 FQNEAQ, per germline. CDR3 length equals 15 residues. Trimming took 5 bases from V and 0 from J; bases not matched to a gene: 3. CDR3 nucleotides: TGTGCCAGCAGCCGGGGGGGACTAGCCAAAAACATTCAGTACTTC. This codes for CASSRGGLAKNIQYF.

Ten or more counts support this clonotype. This sequence joins TRBV20-1 and TRBJ1-4; D uncertain. The CDR3 sequence is 12 residues long. V was clipped by 6 bases and J by 10 bases, with 15 bases between them. CDR1 is DFQATT and CDR2 is SNEGSKA in the germline V gene (reference sequence). The CDR3 region is CSALDSDRKLFF. CDR3 sequence (DNA): TGCAGTGCGCTAGATTCGGATCGAAAACTGTTTTTT.

This clonotype was recorded at least ten times. This chain uses TRBV28 with TRBJ2-1; TRBD1 is a possible D gene (6 bases). Germline CDR1 and CDR2: MDHEN and SYDVKM. V dropped 6 bases and J dropped 10 bases, with 19 bases sitting between them. CDR3 length: 14 amino acids. The CDR3 spells CASSSTGISGEQFF. For the CDR3, the DNA is TGTGCCAGCAGCTCCACAGGGATTTCGGGGGAGCAGTTCTTC.

This clonotype was seen at least ten times. V is TRBV18 and J is TRBJ2-7; 7 positions agree with TRBD1. This CDR3 is 14 amino acids long. V shed 3 bases and J 2 bases; nucleotides not matched to a gene: 4. Germline V gene sequence: CDR1 KGHSH, CDR2 LQKENI. CDR3 residues: CASSPRDRTYEQYF. Here the CDR3 DNA reads TGTGCCAGCTCACCCCGGGACAGAACCTACGAGCAGTACTTC.

For the CDR3, the DNA is TGTGCCAGCAGCCAAGGAACAGGGGGACCCACAGATACGCAGTATTTT. Translated, it gives CASSQGTGGPTDTQYF. The chain has TRBV3-1 and TRBJ2-3; 8 bases fit TRBD1. The CDR3 runs 16 residues. Germline V gene lookup returns CDR1 LGHDT and CDR2 YNNKEL (reference sequence). The ends lost 1 base at V and 2 bases at J; junction bases unmatched: 5.

This clonotype has ten or more counts. The V and J genes are TRBV19 and TRBJ2-2, with TRBD1 as a possible D gene (6 bases). The germline gives CDR1 LNHDA, CDR2 SQIVND (reference sequence). The CDR3 runs to 13 residues. V dropped 7 bases and J dropped 4 bases, with 10 bases sitting between them. CDR3 nucleotides: TGTGCCAGTAACCCAGGGGTCACCGGGGAGCTGTTTTTT. Encoded protein: CASNPGVTGELFF. Full variable domain (rest looked up from reference TRBV19 and TRBJ2-2): DGGITQSPKYLFRKEGQNVTLSCEQNLNHDAMYWYRQDPGQGLRLIYYSQIVNDFQKGDIAEGYSVSREKKESFPLTVTSAQKNPTAFYLCASNPGVTGELFFGEGSRLTVL.

The chain joins TRBV7-9 to TRBJ2-2, with D possibly matching TRBD1 (7 bases). This CDR3 comprises 15 residues. V was cut by 10 bases and J by 3 bases, with 18 bases left in between. CDR1 is SEHNR and CDR2 is FQNEAQ in the germline V gene (reference sequence). CDR3 nucleotides: TGTGCCAACCCCGGCGACAGGGACTACACCGGGGAGCTGTTTTTT. Translating it yields CANPGDRDYTGELFF.

This clonotype was observed a handful of times. V is TRBV9 and J is TRBJ2-1, with TRBD1 as a possible D gene (6 bases). The CDR3 runs 17 residues. V gave up 0 bases and J gave up 0 bases, with 13 bases separating them. Germline assignment: CDR1 SGDLS and CDR2 YYNGEE. CDR3 in amino acids: CASSVGFRGSSYNEQFF. CDR3 nucleotides: TGTGCCAGCAGCGTAGGCTTTAGGGGGAGCTCCTACAATGAGCAGTTCTTC.

Many counts were recorded for this clonotype. The gene calls are TRBV6-2 or TRBV6-3 and TRBJ2-7; D is ambiguous. The germline CDR1 and CDR2 sequences are MNHEY and SVGEGT. The CDR3 length is 18 residues. V was clipped by 4 bases and J by 2 bases, with 24 bases between them. The DNA of the CDR3 is TGTGCCAGCAGTTGGCCAAGCCTCAAAACATCGCTTACCTACGAGCAGTACTTC. Protein sequence: CASSWPSLKTSLTYEQYF.

This clonotype was counted ten times or more. This chain joins TRBV29-1 and TRBJ1-2, with D maybe TRBD1 (5 bases). Trimming took off 2 bases at V and 5 bases at J, with 9 bases between the two ends. Germline V gene lookup returns CDR1 SQVTM and CDR2 ANQGSEA. The CDR3 has 12 residues. The CDR3 bases are TGCAGCGTTGAAAGGGGTCCATATGGCTACACCTTC. This translates into CSVERGPYGYTF. Full variable domain (remainder filled in from reference TRBV29-1 and TRBJ1-2): SAVISQKPSRDICQRGTSLTIQCQVDSQVTMMFWYRQQPGQSLTLIATANQGSEATYESGFVIDKFPISRPNLTFSTLTVSNMSPEDSSIYLCSVERGPYGYTFGSGTRLTVV.

As to this clonotype: Possible read error: a much larger clone is one base away. J is TRBJ2-7 and V is TRBV3-1, with TRBD2 matching over 9 bases. Trimming cost V 4 bases and J 9 bases; bases outside gene matches: 19. The CDR3 length is 17 residues. Germline CDR1 reads LGHDT; CDR2 reads YNNKEL (reference sequence). For the CDR3, the DNA is TGTGCCAGCAGCCCCAGAGCGGGGGCGGGGGGGCTCGACGGGCAGTACTTC. Translation gives CASSPRAGAGGLDGQYF.

This clonotype was seen many times. The chain recombines TRBV29-1 with TRBJ2-1; maybe TRBD1 (6 bases). Germline CDR1 is SQVTM and CDR2 is ANQGSEA. This CDR3 comprises 13 residues. V was cut by 7 bases and J by 2 bases, with 12 bases left in between. CDR3 sequence reads: CSAITGTYNEQFF. DNA for the CDR3: TGCAGCGCGATAACAGGGACCTACAATGAGCAGTTCTTC.

The chain is built from TRBV4-1 and TRBJ2-5; weak D call: TRBD2 (5 bases). The V end lost 7 bases, the J end lost 5 bases, and 26 bases lay between the germline ends. This CDR3 has 17 residues. Per the germline V gene, CDR1 is MGHRA and CDR2 is YSYEKL. Written as DNA, the CDR3 is TGCGCCAGCACCTCCACCCCCCGGTCGCTAGCTGGTGAGACCCAGTACTTC. Translating it yields CASTSTPRSLAGETQYF.